The rows below give T cell receptor beta chains drawn from one sample of a study of blood T cell repertoires in COVID-19. Generated by immunoSEQ multiplex PCR, the TCRdb table keeps only in-frame clones and is missing some. The repertoire consists of roughly 180,000 clones, with less than 85% occurring once and the leading ten covering under 8.5%. Sequenced material: peripheral blood. The receptor set was obtained from a human donor in a cohort sampled during active COVID-19. CDR3s include the opening cysteine and the closing phenylalanine or tryptophan. The D gene is left open where the match is weak. Where a row states a size, it is once, few, many or the class of an expanded clone; other rows omit it.

size	D	J	V	DNA	CDR3
.	TRBD1	TRBJ2-7	TRBV4-1	TGCGCCAGCAGCCAAAAGAGGGACAGCGATCAATCCTACGAGCAGTACTTC	CASSQKRDSDQSYEQYF
.	.	TRBJ1-2	TRBV11-2	TGTGCCAGCAGCCCAAACGTGGGGGGTTTGTTGGATTATGGCTACACCTTC	CASSPNVGGLLDYGYTF
few	TRBD1	TRBJ1-2	TRBV27	TGTGCCAGCAGACCCATACGACAGGGGGCGCATGGCTACACCTTC	CASRPIRQGAHGYTF
.	TRBD2	TRBJ2-2	TRBV5-6	TGTGCCAGCACCGAAACTAGCGGGAACACCGGGGAGCTGTTTTTT	CASTETSGNTGELFF
.	.	TRBJ1-5	TRBV10-3	TGTGCCGCCGCGGGACTATCCAATCAGCCCCAGCATTTT	CAAAGLSNQPQHF
.	TRBD2	TRBJ2-2	TRBV4-1	TGCGCCAGCAGCCAAGACGGGGCCGCTAGCGGGGGGGCCGGGGAGCTGTTTTTT	CASSQDGAASGGAGELFF
.	TRBD1	TRBJ1-2	TRBV6-7	TGTGCCAGAGGGACAGGGGGCTACACCTTC	CARGTGGYTF
.	TRBD2	TRBJ2-7	TRBV19	TGTGCCAGTAGTATGACTAGCGGGGGATACGAGCAGTACTTC	CASSMTSGGYEQYF
.	.	TRBJ1-5	TRBV19	TGTGCCAGCCCGGAGAGTCCTAATCAGCCCCAGCATTTT	CASPESPNQPQHF
.	.	TRBJ1-5	TRBV19	TGTGCCAGTAGCTCAAACAGGGTTCCCAATCAGCCCCAGCATTTT	CASSSNRVPNQPQHF
.	TRBD2	TRBJ2-1	TRBV27	TGTGCCAGCACCAAGGGACTAGCGGGGGGGCCTTACAATGAGCAGTTCTTC	CASTKGLAGGPYNEQFF
.	.	TRBJ1-4	TRBV15	TGTGCCACCAGCGCCACCAGGGCAACGGGTGCAACTAATGAAAAACTGTTTTTT	CATSATRATGATNEKLFF
.	.	TRBJ1-5	TRBV6-2/TRBV6-3	TGTGCCAGCAGTTCGACAGCTCCCTATAGCAATCAGCCCCAGCATTTT	CASSSTAPYSNQPQHF
.	.	TRBJ2-3	TRBV5-6	TGTGCCAGCAATAACGGAGATTCGCAGTATTTT	CASNNGDSQYF
.	TRBD2	TRBJ2-1	TRBV6-1	TGTGCCAGCAGTGCCGGGACTAGCGGGGGGGGTTATGAGCAGTTCTTC	CASSAGTSGGGYEQFF
once	TRBD1	TRBJ1-2	TRBV9	TGTGCCAGCAGCGGGACAGGGGTTTTCGTGCGGGGCTACACCTTC	CASSGTGVFVRGYTF
.	.	TRBJ1-2	TRBV3-1/TRBV3-2	TGTGCCAGCACTCACCTTGGAGGGGCCTCGAGCTATGGCTACACCTTC	CASTHLGGASSYGYTF
.	.	TRBJ1-5	TRBV19	TGTGCCAGTAGTAATCCCAGGGGCTCTAGCAATCAGCCCCAGCATTTT	CASSNPRGSSNQPQHF
.	TRBD1	TRBJ2-7	TRBV7-2	TGTGCCAGCAGCCGGGACAGAGCCTACGAGCAGTACTTC	CASSRDRAYEQYF
.	.	TRBJ1-1	TRBV7-8	TGTGCCAGCAGCTTACGGGGGTTGAACACTGAAGCTTTCTTT	CASSLRGLNTEAFF
.	.	TRBJ1-1	TRBV13	TGTGCCAGCTCCGTTCGGGGAGAAGTGAGCACTGAAGCTTTCTTT	CASSVRGEVSTEAFF
.	TRBD1	TRBJ2-2	TRBV27	TGTGCCAGCAGTAGGACAGGGTATACCGGGGAGCTGTTTTTT	CASSRTGYTGELFF
.	TRBD1	TRBJ2-2	TRBV7-7	TGTGCCAGCAGCCCTCGGACAGGGGACACCGGGGAGCTGTTTTTT	CASSPRTGDTGELFF
.	.	TRBJ2-7	TRBV11-1	TGTGCCAGCAGCTACCCACAGGACTACGAGCAGTACTTC	CASSYPQDYEQYF
.	TRBD2	TRBJ2-5	TRBV9	TGTGCCAGCAGCGGAGGGAGTGCGGGGGGCGGGTACCAAGAGACCCAGTACTTC	CASSGGSAGGGYQETQYF
.	TRBD1	TRBJ1-1	TRBV3-1/TRBV3-2	TGTGCCAGCAGCCGGACAGGCAGTCGGGACACTGAAGCTTTCTTT	CASSRTGSRDTEAFF
.	.	TRBJ1-3	TRBV3-1/TRBV3-2	TGTGCCAGCAGACACGGGACTCGCCTACAGAGCACCATATATTTT	CASRHGTRLQSTIYF
.	.	TRBJ2-5	TRBV5-1	TGCGCCAGCAGCCGGGCGACAGAACAAGAGACCCAGTACTTC	CASSRATEQETQYF
.	TRBD1	TRBJ2-6	TRBV5-1	TGCGCCAGCAGCTTGGAGGGGACAGGGTTTGAGCCCTTCTCTGGGGCCAACGTCCTGACTTTC	CASSLEGTGFEPFSGANVLTF
.	TRBD1	TRBJ2-5	TRBV23-1	TGCGCCAGCAGTCAAAGGGCTGACAGGGGGCTTTTCGGGGAGACCCAGTACTTC	CASSQRADRGLFGETQYF
.	TRBD2	TRBJ2-1	TRBV4-1	TGCGCCAGCAGCCAGGTTTCGGGGGGGGCGAGCAATGAGCAGTTCTTC	CASSQVSGGASNEQFF
.	.	TRBJ2-5	TRBV7-2	TGTGCCAGCAGCTTACAGCGACTCCAAGAGACCCAGTACTTC	CASSLQRLQETQYF
.	.	TRBJ2-7	TRBV4-2	TGTGCCAGCAGCCAAGATTGGGCCATTGACCCTACCTCCTACGAGCAGTACTTC	CASSQDWAIDPTSYEQYF
.	TRBD2	TRBJ2-1	TRBV27	TGTGCCAGCAGTCTAACCCCGCCGGGACTAGCGGGGGGCTACAATGAGCAGTTCTTC	CASSLTPPGLAGGYNEQFF
.	TRBD2	TRBJ2-7	TRBV19	TGTGCCAGTAGTCCTACTAGCGGGGGGTCCTACGAGCAGTACTTC	CASSPTSGGSYEQYF
.	.	TRBJ1-5	TRBV6-5	TGTGCCAGCAGACGGGAAGGGGAGGTGGATCAGCCCCAGCATTTT	CASRREGEVDQPQHF
.	.	TRBJ2-6	TRBV5-8	TGTGCCAGCAGGCACAGAGCTGGGGCCAACGTCCTGACTTTC	CASRHRAGANVLTF
.	TRBD1	TRBJ2-1	TRBV7-3	TGTGCCAGCAGCTTATCCCCGGGACAGGGAGGGGAGGAGCAGTTCTTC	CASSLSPGQGGEEQFF
few	TRBD1	TRBJ1-5	TRBV5-8	TGTGCCAGCAGCTTGGACAGGGGGGGACATAGCAATCAGCCCCAGCATTTT	CASSLDRGGHSNQPQHF
.	.	TRBJ1-4	TRBV4-2	TGTGCCAGCAGCCTGAAGGGGGAACCGAGAGAAAAACTGTTTTTT	CASSLKGEPREKLFF
few	.	TRBJ1-1	TRBV19	TGTGCCAGTAGAAGAAGACAGACGAACACTGAAGCTTTCTTT	CASRRRQTNTEAFF
.	TRBD1	TRBJ1-1	TRBV4-2	TGTGCCAGCAGCCAAGATCTCCTGCGGGACAGGGGGCGGTCCACTGAAGCTTTCTTT	CASSQDLLRDRGRSTEAFF
.	.	TRBJ1-5	TRBV19	TGTGCCAGTAGTATTTCAGGGTTGGCCAATCAGCCCCAGCATTTT	CASSISGLANQPQHF
.	.	TRBJ2-7	TRBV25-1	TGTGCCAGCAGTCAGTCCGGGACTGTACTTTACGAGCAGTACTTC	CASSQSGTVLYEQYF
.	.	TRBJ2-1	TRBV7-3	TGTGCCAGCAGCCCCAGGGGGAGGAGCGACAATGAGCAGTTCTTC	CASSPRGRSDNEQFF
once	.	TRBJ2-3	TRBV7-8	TGTGCCAGCAGCCGGGGGAGGGGGGACACAGATACGCAGTATTTT	CASSRGRGDTDTQYF
once	.	TRBJ2-2	TRBV1	TGCACCAGCAGCCAAGACCCCAAGACTAGCGGGGGGAACACCGGGGAGCTGTTTTTT	CTSSQDPKTSGGNTGELFF
.	TRBD1	TRBJ1-4	TRBV9	TGTGCCAGCAGCGTAGGGGACAGGCCCTTTGGAGGTGAAAAACTGTTTTTT	CASSVGDRPFGGEKLFF
.	.	TRBJ2-5	TRBV5-1	TGCGCCAGCAGCTTGGAGGGGTCGGTATCAGAGACCCAGTACTTC	CASSLEGSVSETQYF